This TCR beta chain was profiled in a study of cytomegalovirus exposure and HLA in healthy donors. Study-wide background: The same platform used for the 500 to 850 first-cohort repertoires was also used for the 120 validation repertoires, as a later analysis reported.

Measured with immunoSEQ multiplex PCR; TCRdb has only the in-frame clones, and not every one. Seen here are 150,000 to 200,000 clones, less than 90% observed once, and the top ten hold roughly 5.7%. Concerning this clone: Its target is unknown.

CDR3 length: 15 residues. Germline CDR1 is SGDLS and CDR2 is YYNGEE. V was cut by 1 base and J by 5 bases, with 16 bases left in between. The study, taken as a whole, reports: A classifier reportedly called cytomegalovirus status with high sensitivity and specificity. TCR sequences were mostly rare, though some public TCRs occurred in many donors.

These donors were members of the roughly 130-subject validation cohort, a group separate from the approximately 700-subject first cohort. This receptor was taken from a woman in her 30s in good health and CMV-seronegative. The chain carries TRBV9 and TRBJ2-7; D ambiguous. Sequencing was carried out using PBMCs. Here the CDR3 DNA reads TGTGCCAGCAGCGTAACCACCATAGCTTCGGACGAGCAGTACTTC. This translates into CASSVTTIASDEQYF. Combining the CDR3 with reference TRBV9 and TRBJ2-7 gives the whole variable domain DSGVTQTPKHLITATGQRVTLRCSPRSGDLSVYWYQQSLDQGLQFLIQYYNGEERAKGNILERFSAQQFPDLHSELNLSSLELGDSALYFCASSVTTIASDEQYFGPGTRLTVT.